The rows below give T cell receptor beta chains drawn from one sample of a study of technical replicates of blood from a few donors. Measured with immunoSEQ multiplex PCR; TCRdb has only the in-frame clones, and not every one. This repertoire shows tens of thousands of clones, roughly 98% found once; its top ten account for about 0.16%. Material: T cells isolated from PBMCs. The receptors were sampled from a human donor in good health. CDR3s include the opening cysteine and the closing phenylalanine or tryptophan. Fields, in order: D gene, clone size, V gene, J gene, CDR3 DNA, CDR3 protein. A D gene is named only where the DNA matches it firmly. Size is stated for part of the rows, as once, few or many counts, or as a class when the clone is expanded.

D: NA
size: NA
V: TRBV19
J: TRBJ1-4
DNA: TGTGCCAGTAGTACTCTCGGGGGACGGGATAGGGAAAAACTGTTTTTT
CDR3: CASSTLGGRDREKLFF

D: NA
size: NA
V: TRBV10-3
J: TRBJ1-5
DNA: TGTGCCATCAAGGAAGAGGCAGATCAGCCCCAGCATTTT
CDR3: CAIKEEADQPQHF

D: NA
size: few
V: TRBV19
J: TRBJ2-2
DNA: TGTGCCAGTAGCCCAGGACAAAACACCGGGGAGCTGTTTTTT
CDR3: CASSPGQNTGELFF

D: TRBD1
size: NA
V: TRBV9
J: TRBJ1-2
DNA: TGTGCCAGCAGCGTAGATGGGACAGGGGTGTCTGGCTACACCTTC
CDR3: CASSVDGTGVSGYTF

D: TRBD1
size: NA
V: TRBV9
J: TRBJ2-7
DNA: TGTGCCAGCAGCGAGGGGACAGGGTCCTACGAGCAGTACTTC
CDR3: CASSEGTGSYEQYF

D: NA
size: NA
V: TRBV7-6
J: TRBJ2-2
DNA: TGTGCCAGCAGCTTAGGTTCAGATTACACCGGGGAGCTGTTTTTT
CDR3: CASSLGSDYTGELFF

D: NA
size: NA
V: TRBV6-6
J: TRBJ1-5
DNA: TGTGCCAGCAGTAGACAGACCGATAGCAATCAGCCCCAGCATTTT
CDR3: CASSRQTDSNQPQHF

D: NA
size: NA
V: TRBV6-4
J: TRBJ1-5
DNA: TGTGCCAGCAGTAAAACAGGATATAGCAATCAGCCCCAGCATTTT
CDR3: CASSKTGYSNQPQHF

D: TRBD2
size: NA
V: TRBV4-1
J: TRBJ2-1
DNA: TGCGCCAGCAGCCAGTACGGGGGGGATGAGCAGTTCTTC
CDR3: CASSQYGGDEQFF

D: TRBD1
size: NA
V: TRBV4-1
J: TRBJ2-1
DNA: TGCGCCAGCAGCCTGGAACAGGGGCTGTACAATGAGCAGTTCTTC
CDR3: CASSLEQGLYNEQFF

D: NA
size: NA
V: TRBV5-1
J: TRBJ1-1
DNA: TGCGCCAGCAAAACTCCCAGGGAAGGTAACACTGAAGCTTTCTTT
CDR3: CASKTPREGNTEAFF

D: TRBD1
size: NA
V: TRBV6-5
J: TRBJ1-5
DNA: TGTGCCAGCAGTTACTCGAGGGACAGCAGGGCCCAGCCCCAGCATTTT
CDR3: CASSYSRDSRAQPQHF

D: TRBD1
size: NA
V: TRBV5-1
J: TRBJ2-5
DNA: TGCGCCAGCAGCGCGAGGACAGGGGGCGGTGAGACCCAGTACTTC
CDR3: CASSARTGGGETQYF

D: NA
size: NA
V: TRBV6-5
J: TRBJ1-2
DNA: TGTGCCAGCAGTCTTGGACCAGGGAACTATGGCTACACCTTC
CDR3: CASSLGPGNYGYTF

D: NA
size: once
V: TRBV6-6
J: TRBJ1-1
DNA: TGTGCCAGCAGCCTCGAGATGAACACTGAAGCTTTCTTT
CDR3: CASSLEMNTEAFF

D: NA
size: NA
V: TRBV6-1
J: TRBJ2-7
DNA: TGTGCCAGCAGTGAAAGCGGGTGGTACGAGCAGTACTTC
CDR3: CASSESGWYEQYF

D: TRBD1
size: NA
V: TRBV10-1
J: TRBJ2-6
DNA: TGCGCCAGCAGTGTGGCAGGGGGCAGGGGTGGGGCCAACGTCCTGACTTTC
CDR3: CASSVAGGRGGANVLTF

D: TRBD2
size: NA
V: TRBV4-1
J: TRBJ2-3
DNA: TGCGCCAGCAGCCACGCAAGGACTAGCGTCACAGATACGCAGTATTTT
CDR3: CASSHARTSVTDTQYF